What follows is one TCR beta chain and its context. The antigen remains unidentified. This specimen belongs to a study of cytomegalovirus exposure and HLA in healthy donors. Points from the study as a whole: There were under 200 TCR beta chains listed as cytomegalovirus-associated.

Researchers ran the PCR with 60 Vbeta and 13 Jbeta primers. TCRdb keeps only in-frame clones here, not all; method: immunoSEQ multiplex PCR. Among over 80,000 clones listed, around 79% were seen once. The sequencing input was PBMCs. The clonotype comes from a woman between 65 and 79 years old in good health and CMV-seropositive.

The CDR3, as DNA: TGTGCCAGCCGGGTGGTAAAAGGGGTTTTCTACGAGCAGTACTTC. This sequence encodes CASRVVKGVFYEQYF. This chain links TRBV7-9 with TRBJ2-7, with D possibly being TRBD1 (5 bases). Germline-derived CDR1 and CDR2 are SEHNR and FQNEAQ (reference sequence). The ends were cut back, 8 bases at V and 3 bases at J, with 20 bases in the middle. The CDR3 is 15 residues long.